A selection of T cell receptor beta chains follows, all from one sample in a study of human T cells and chemical hapten exposure. TCRdb ran MiXCR on the 5' RACE reads and lists one entry per CDR3 protein. The sample has approximately 110,000 distinct CDR3 sequences, more than 15% seen once. The receptors were sampled from a human donor in good health. Each CDR3 is given with its conserved first and last residue. The order of the fields is J gene, V gene, clone size, D gene, CDR3 DNA, CDR3 protein. The D gene is left open where the match is weak. The size of a clone is reported for some rows only, either as once, few or many, or as a class for expanded clones.

>TRBJ2-3|TRBV10-3|-|-
TGTGCCATCAGTGACAGAGGGGTCCGGGCAGATACGCAGTATTTT
CAISDRGVRADTQYF
>TRBJ2-2|TRBV3-1|-|-
TGTGCCAGCAGCCGCCGAGCGAGACCTAACACCGGGGAGCTGTTTTTT
CASSRRARPNTGELFF
>TRBJ2-7|TRBV20-1|few|-
TGCAGTGCTAGACCGGGAGTCCGGGAGCAGTACTTC
CSARPGVREQYF
>TRBJ2-5|TRBV27|-|-
TGTGCCAGCAGTCCTAGAGCTCCAGCCCCTCAAGAGACCCAGTACTTC
CASSPRAPAPQETQYF
>TRBJ2-7|TRBV5-6|few|TRBD1
TGTGCCAGCATCCCCCGGGGACAGGGGTACCTCGAGCAGTACTTC
CASIPRGQGYLEQYF
>TRBJ2-5|TRBV12-3/TRBV12-4|-|-
TGTGCCAGCAGTTTCATCGAAGAGACCCAGTACTTC
CASSFIEETQYF
>TRBJ1-1|TRBV11-2|-|-
TGTGCCAGCTTCAGGGAAATGAACACTGAAGCTTTCTTT
CASFREMNTEAFF
>TRBJ2-2|TRBV7-9|-|-
TGTGCCAGCAGCCCGCTCGGGGGGCCGGGGACCGGGGAGCTGTTTTTT
CASSPLGGPGTGELFF
>TRBJ2-4|TRBV7-9|few|TRBD1
TGTGCCAGCAGCTTAGCGCAAGGGACAGGAGGAGGCAAAAACATTCAGTACTTC
CASSLAQGTGGGKNIQYF
>TRBJ2-1|TRBV13|few|-
TGTGCCAGCAGCCCCGCTGGGCAACCCTACAATGAGCAGTTCTTC
CASSPAGQPYNEQFF
>TRBJ2-1|TRBV6-1|-|-
TGTGCCAGCAGTGCCCTAGTGAGCGGGCCTTTGCGGGAGCAGTTCTTC
CASSALVSGPLREQFF
>TRBJ2-7|TRBV9|-|-
TGTGCCAGCAGCGCAACGACCGACGTAGATACCTACGAGCAGTACTTC
CASSATTDVDTYEQYF
>TRBJ1-2|TRBV5-1|-|TRBD1
TGCGCCAGCAGCTTTCGGGACAGGGCGATCAATGACGGCTACACCTTC
CASSFRDRAINDGYTF
>TRBJ2-7|TRBV7-2|-|-
TGTGCCAGCAGCTTAGCGGCAGGTGCCTCCTACGAGCAGTACTTC
CASSLAAGASYEQYF
>TRBJ2-1|TRBV11-3|few|-
TGTGCCAGCAGCTTAGATAAGTCTTCCTACAATGAGCAGTTCTTC
CASSLDKSSYNEQFF
>TRBJ2-2|TRBV12-3/TRBV12-4|-|-
TGTGCCAGCACCAGACTAGAAACCGGGGAGCTGTTTTTT
CASTRLETGELFF
>TRBJ1-4|TRBV2|-|-
TGTGCCTCTGCAGCGGGGACTAATGAAAAACTGTTTTTT
CASAAGTNEKLFF
>TRBJ1-2|TRBV24-1|-|-
TGTGCCACCAGTTCGGGTGCTGGCTACACCTTC
CATSSGAGYTF
>TRBJ2-1|TRBV6-1|-|-
TGTGCCAGCAGGCGTGGGACCTTGGTTGACAATGAGCAGTTCTTC
CASRRGTLVDNEQFF
>TRBJ2-4|TRBV9|-|-
TGTGCCAGCAGCACTCCCGGAAAAAACATTCAGTACTTC
CASSTPGKNIQYF
>TRBJ1-5|TRBV1|few|-
TGCACCAGCAGCCAAGTTTGGACAGGGGAGGGTCAGCCCCAGCATTTT
CTSSQVWTGEGQPQHF
>TRBJ2-1|TRBV30|-|TRBD2
TGTGCCTGGAGGAGCGTAGCGGGAGAGGTTTATCTCTACAATGAGCAGTTCTTC
CAWRSVAGEVYLYNEQFF
>TRBJ2-1|TRBV9|few|-
TGTGCCAGCAGCCCTGTCGTGACCCCGGGGAATGAGCAGTTCTTC
CASSPVVTPGNEQFF
>TRBJ1-1|TRBV29-1|-|-
TGCAGCGTGGAACTTGACGGGGGGGGTCGAGCTTTCTTT
CSVELDGGGRAFF
>TRBJ1-4|TRBV4-1|-|-
TGCGCCAGCAGCCATTTCGGAGGGCTTGGGGAAAAACTGTTTTTT
CASSHFGGLGEKLFF
>TRBJ1-2|TRBV2|few|TRBD1
TGTGCCAGCGCTGGGGTGGCACAGGGGGCGAATGGCTACACCTTC
CASAGVAQGANGYTF